A selection of T cell receptor beta chains follows, all from one sample in a study of CD4 and CD8 cells across lung adenocarcinoma regions. MiXCR, run by TCRdb on the PCR reads, gives a single entry per CDR3 protein. The sample includes approximately 6,000 distinct CDR3 sequences, 51% of them seen just once. Sequenced sample: CD4+ T cells from the center of a lung tumor. The receptor set was obtained from a female donor with lung adenocarcinoma. The CD4 and CD8 labels of this study may be unreliable. CDR3s include the opening cysteine and the closing phenylalanine or tryptophan. Fields, in order: clone size, V gene, J gene, D gene, CDR3 DNA, CDR3 protein. D genes are given only for firm matches. Size tells how often a clone was seen (once, few, many) or the class of an expanded clone, and some rows leave it out.

clone size: large
V gene: TRBV6-1
J gene: TRBJ2-3
D gene: .
CDR3 DNA: TGTGCCAGCAGTGAAGGGGGTTTTCGCACAGATACGCAGTATTTT
CDR3 protein: CASSEGGFRTDTQYF

clone size: medium-sized
V gene: TRBV6-5
J gene: TRBJ2-3
D gene: .
CDR3 DNA: TGTGCCAGCAGTAACTGGGCGGATACGCAGTATTTT
CDR3 protein: CASSNWADTQYF

clone size: many
V gene: TRBV5-3
J gene: TRBJ2-1
D gene: TRBD1
CDR3 DNA: TGTGCCAGGAGAAAACCGGGACAGGGTTATAATGAGCAGTTCTTC
CDR3 protein: CARRKPGQGYNEQFF

clone size: .
V gene: TRBV12-3/TRBV12-4
J gene: TRBJ2-1
D gene: TRBD2
CDR3 DNA: TGTGCCAGCAGTCCGCAGGGGCTAGCGGGGCCCCGAGGGTTCTTC
CDR3 protein: CASSPQGLAGPRGFF

clone size: .
V gene: TRBV10-3
J gene: TRBJ2-7
D gene: .
CDR3 DNA: TGTGCCATCAGTGAGCCCCCGGCCGGGACGAGCTCCTACGAGCAGTACTTC
CDR3 protein: CAISEPPAGTSSYEQYF

clone size: once
V gene: TRBV12-3/TRBV12-4
J gene: TRBJ1-1
D gene: .
CDR3 DNA: TGTGCCAGCAGTTTCCCCAGGCTAAAAGGACGTGACACTGAAGCTTTCTTT
CDR3 protein: CASSFPRLKGRDTEAFF

clone size: .
V gene: TRBV30
J gene: TRBJ2-3
D gene: TRBD2
CDR3 DNA: TGTGCCTGGAGTCCTAAGATGGGTAGCGGGAGAGGCGGCACAGATACGCAGTATTTT
CDR3 protein: CAWSPKMGSGRGGTDTQYF

clone size: few
V gene: TRBV6-1
J gene: TRBJ2-1
D gene: TRBD1
CDR3 DNA: TGTGCCAGCAGCGGGGGAGGGACAGGGGATAATGAGCAGTTCTTC
CDR3 protein: CASSGGGTGDNEQFF

clone size: .
V gene: TRBV10-2
J gene: TRBJ2-3
D gene: TRBD2
CDR3 DNA: TGCGCCAGCAGTGAACACGGACTAGCGGGCGGAGATACGCAGTATTTT
CDR3 protein: CASSEHGLAGGDTQYF

clone size: large
V gene: TRBV27
J gene: TRBJ2-5
D gene: TRBD1
CDR3 DNA: TGTGCCAGCAGCAAAGGGGGCCTTGAGCAGTACTTC
CDR3 protein: CASSKGGLEQYF

clone size: .
V gene: TRBV6-1
J gene: TRBJ1-1
D gene: TRBD1
CDR3 DNA: TGTGCCAGCAGCCCCCCGGGACAGGGGAGTGGAAAAGCTTCCTTC
CDR3 protein: CASSPPGQGSGKASF

clone size: .
V gene: TRBV28
J gene: TRBJ2-7
D gene: .
CDR3 DNA: TGTGCCAGCAGTTTAGGAGAATCTGGCTCCTACGTGCAGTCTTTC
CDR3 protein: CASSLGESGSYVQSF

clone size: hyperexpanded
V gene: TRBV6-1
J gene: TRBJ2-3
D gene: .
CDR3 DNA: TGTGCCAGCAGTGAAGCTAGCGGCACAGATACGCAGTATTTT
CDR3 protein: CASSEASGTDTQYF

clone size: .
V gene: TRBV12-3/TRBV12-4
J gene: TRBJ2-3
D gene: .
CDR3 DNA: TGTGCCAGCACCCCAGACATAACCGGGGCGCTGTATTTT
CDR3 protein: CASTPDITGALYF

clone size: .
V gene: TRBV7-2
J gene: TRBJ2-7
D gene: TRBD2
CDR3 DNA: TGTGCCAGCAGCTGGGGACTAGCGGTAGATATGCAGTACTTC
CDR3 protein: CASSWGLAVDMQYF

clone size: .
V gene: TRBV4-1
J gene: TRBJ1-1
D gene: .
CDR3 DNA: TGCGCCAGCAGCTACGGGTGGAACACTGAAGCTTTCTTT
CDR3 protein: CASSYGWNTEAFF

clone size: .
V gene: TRBV10-2
J gene: TRBJ2-7
D gene: TRBD2
CDR3 DNA: TGCGCCAGCAGTGAGTCTGAGCGGGGGGGCTACGAGCAGTACTTC
CDR3 protein: CASSESERGGYEQYF

clone size: few
V gene: TRBV4-1
J gene: TRBJ2-3
D gene: .
CDR3 DNA: TGCGCCAGCAGCCCCGTCGGAGATACGCAGTATTTT
CDR3 protein: CASSPVGDTQYF

clone size: many
V gene: TRBV6-4
J gene: TRBJ2-1
D gene: TRBD2
CDR3 DNA: TGTGCCAGCAGTGAGACTAGCGGCGGTGAGCAGTTCTTC
CDR3 protein: CASSETSGGEQFF

clone size: once
V gene: TRBV11-2
J gene: TRBJ2-5
D gene: .
CDR3 DNA: TGTGCCAGCAGCCCGGCGGGACTCGGGGGCGGGGACCATGAGACCCAGTACTTC
CDR3 protein: CASSPAGLGGGDHETQYF

clone size: .
V gene: TRBV6-5
J gene: TRBJ2-5
D gene: .
CDR3 DNA: TGTGCCAGCAGTAACAGGGTCGGGCAGTACTTC
CDR3 protein: CASSNRVGQYF

clone size: few
V gene: TRBV10-3
J gene: TRBJ2-5
D gene: .
CDR3 DNA: TGTGCCATCAGTGAAAGGCCCGGGGAAGAGACCCAGTACTTC
CDR3 protein: CAISERPGEETQYF

clone size: .
V gene: TRBV27
J gene: TRBJ1-1
D gene: .
CDR3 DNA: TGTGCCAGCAGTTCCGAATTGGGGGGCCGGGGCACTGAAGCTTTCTTT
CDR3 protein: CASSSELGGRGTEAFF

clone size: .
V gene: TRBV4-1
J gene: TRBJ2-3
D gene: .
CDR3 DNA: TGCGCCAGCAGCCTTAGCGGAGGCACAGATACGCAGTATTTT
CDR3 protein: CASSLSGGTDTQYF

clone size: few
V gene: TRBV6-1
J gene: TRBJ2-3
D gene: .
CDR3 DNA: TGTGCCAGCAGCGTCGGGGGTGGGGGCCCTACTGATACGCAGTATTTT
CDR3 protein: CASSVGGGGPTDTQYF

clone size: medium-sized
V gene: TRBV6-4
J gene: TRBJ2-1
D gene: TRBD1
CDR3 DNA: TGTGCCAGCAGTGCCGGGGACAGCTCCTACAATGAGCAGTTCTTC
CDR3 protein: CASSAGDSSYNEQFF

clone size: medium-sized
V gene: TRBV6-1
J gene: TRBJ1-2
D gene: TRBD1
CDR3 DNA: TGTGCCAGCAGTGAAACAGGGGAAGCCTACTATGGCTACACCTTC
CDR3 protein: CASSETGEAYYGYTF

clone size: .
V gene: TRBV6-1
J gene: TRBJ2-2
D gene: .
CDR3 DNA: TGTGCCAGCAGAAAGGTGGGGGGACCCGGGGAGCTGTTTTTT
CDR3 protein: CASRKVGGPGELFF

clone size: .
V gene: TRBV6-1
J gene: TRBJ2-3
D gene: .
CDR3 DNA: TGTGCCAGCAGTGATGTAGGCAAAGATGCGCAGTATTTT
CDR3 protein: CASSDVGKDAQYF

clone size: once
V gene: TRBV6-1
J gene: TRBJ2-1
D gene: .
CDR3 DNA: TGTGCCACGGGGCTCGAGGCCAACAACATGCAGTTCTTC
CDR3 protein: CATGLEANNMQFF

clone size: few
V gene: TRBV6-1
J gene: TRBJ2-1
D gene: TRBD1
CDR3 DNA: TGTGCCAGCAGCCAGAGACAGGGCCGCAATGAGCAGTTCTTC
CDR3 protein: CASSQRQGRNEQFF

clone size: .
V gene: TRBV6-1
J gene: TRBJ2-5
D gene: .
CDR3 DNA: TGTGCCAGCCTATTCGTAGAGACCCAGTACTTC
CDR3 protein: CASLFVETQYF

clone size: medium-sized
V gene: TRBV6-5
J gene: TRBJ2-3
D gene: .
CDR3 DNA: TGTGCCGTCCCTCCGGGACGTGATACGCAGTATTTT
CDR3 protein: CAVPPGRDTQYF

clone size: .
V gene: TRBV27
J gene: TRBJ2-3
D gene: .
CDR3 DNA: TGTGCCAGCGGATCCGGGACTGGCGGGAAAAATGAGCAGTACTTT
CDR3 protein: CASGSGTGGKNEQYF

clone size: many
V gene: TRBV6-5
J gene: TRBJ2-7
D gene: .
CDR3 DNA: TGTGCCAGCAGTTACTCGGCAGGAACCTACGAGCAGTACTTC
CDR3 protein: CASSYSAGTYEQYF

clone size: .
V gene: TRBV6-1
J gene: TRBJ2-3
D gene: TRBD2
CDR3 DNA: TGTGCCAGCAGGAATGGGGCGGGAGAGTCAGATACGCAGTATTTT
CDR3 protein: CASRNGAGESDTQYF

clone size: .
V gene: TRBV6-1
J gene: TRBJ2-5
D gene: .
CDR3 DNA: TGTGCCAGCAGTGGGGGCGGGGAAGGAGAGACCCAGTACTTC
CDR3 protein: CASSGGGEGETQYF

clone size: .
V gene: TRBV6-5
J gene: TRBJ1-2
D gene: TRBD1
CDR3 DNA: TGTGCCAGCAGTTACTCAGGGGGCGCGGGTGGCTACACCTTC
CDR3 protein: CASSYSGGAGGYTF

clone size: few
V gene: TRBV6-1
J gene: TRBJ2-1
D gene: TRBD1
CDR3 DNA: TGTGCCAGCAGAGTCTCCGGGACAGGGATCTACAATGAGCAGTTCTTC
CDR3 protein: CASRVSGTGIYNEQFF

clone size: .
V gene: TRBV6-5
J gene: TRBJ2-1
D gene: TRBD1
CDR3 DNA: TGTGCCAGCAGTTCGACAGGGGCCTCCTACAATGAGCAGTTCTTC
CDR3 protein: CASSSTGASYNEQFF

clone size: .
V gene: TRBV6-1
J gene: TRBJ2-1
D gene: .
CDR3 DNA: TGTGCCAGCAGGCAACTTGACAGGCGGGTTGAGCAGTTCTTC
CDR3 protein: CASRQLDRRVEQFF

clone size: .
V gene: TRBV24-1
J gene: TRBJ2-2
D gene: .
CDR3 DNA: TGTGCCACCAGTGATCCGGATGTGAGCCGCTCTGACACCGGGGAGCTGTTTTTT
CDR3 protein: CATSDPDVSRSDTGELFF

clone size: medium-sized
V gene: TRBV6-1
J gene: TRBJ2-2
D gene: TRBD2
CDR3 DNA: TGTGCCAGCAGGGAATTTAGCGGGAGCTTCGGGGAGCTGTTTTTT
CDR3 protein: CASREFSGSFGELFF

clone size: .
V gene: TRBV24-1
J gene: TRBJ2-4
D gene: .
CDR3 DNA: TGCGTCTCCGGTGGGTGGGCCAAAAACATTCAGTACTTC
CDR3 protein: CVSGGWAKNIQYF

clone size: .
V gene: TRBV10-2
J gene: TRBJ2-7
D gene: .
CDR3 DNA: TGCGCCAGCAGTACCATACAGGCCTACGAGCAGTACTTC
CDR3 protein: CASSTIQAYEQYF